These 21 T cell receptor beta chains share one sample of origin, sequenced in a study of blood T cells in healthy people across ages. A sample-barcoded 5' primer and a J-beta primer mix were used in a second PCR of about 6 to 12 cycles. From the 5' RACE reads, TCRdb called clonotypes with MiXCR, one entry per CDR3 protein. The sample shows over 1,500,000 distinct CDR3 sequences, more than 35% of them seen only once. The sample consisted of blood. The receptors originated from a human donor in good health.

V usage is TRBV19 and J usage is TRBJ1-2, with D maybe TRBD1 (6 bases). The CDR3 covers 15 residues. The germline V gene encodes CDR1 LNHDA and CDR2 SQIVND (reference sequence). Between the trimmed V and J ends, which lost 7 bases and 0 bases, there was a span of 15 bases. CDR3 residues: CASTIDRSSNYGYTF. The CDR3 DNA is TGTGCCAGTACTATCGACAGGTCGTCTAACTATGGCTACACCTTC.

J is TRBJ2-3 and V is TRBV24-1; D remains unclear. The CDR3 covers 12 residues. Deletions cut 6 bases from V and 3 bases from J, with 6 bases between. CDR1 is KGHDR, CDR2 SFDVKD, per germline. The CDR3 reads CATSTPTDTQYF. CDR3 nucleotide sequence: TGTGCCACCAGTACCCCTACAGATACGCAGTATTTT.

The V gene is TRBV7-9, the J gene TRBJ2-1; D unresolved. Trimming left V 4 bases short and J 4 bases short, with 5 bases between. This CDR3 has 12 residues. CDR1 and CDR2 from the germline V gene are SEHNR and FQNEAQ (reference sequence). This chain's CDR3 is CASSWVYNEQFF. For the CDR3, the DNA is TGTGCCAGCAGCTGGGTTTACAATGAGCAGTTCTTC.

CDR3 amino acids: CATSESGYTEAFF. CDR3 in DNA: TGTGCCACCAGTGAGTCGGGTTATACTGAAGCTTTCTTT. V and J are TRBV24-1 and TRBJ1-1, with D hard to call. The CDR3 contains 13 residues. The V gene's germline CDR1 is KGHDR and CDR2 SFDVKD. With 4 bases removed from V and 5 bases from J, the gap between germline ends came to 10 bases.

In this sample, this clonotype turned up a few times. This chain uses TRBV12-3 or TRBV12-4 with TRBJ2-5, with no clear D. The CDR3 is 13 amino acids. Trimming removed 3 bases at V and 4 bases at J, with 9 bases between. CDR3 loop: CASSFVTPETQYF. CDR3 bases: TGTGCCAGCAGTTTTGTTACCCCAGAGACCCAGTACTTC.

The V call is TRBV15, the J call TRBJ2-5; perhaps TRBD2 as D (7 bases). V was cut by 5 bases and J by 3 bases, with 16 bases left in between. CDR1 and CDR2 (germline): LNHNV, YYDKDF (reference sequence). This CDR3 is built from 15 residues. DNA for the CDR3: TGTGCCACCAGCTACGGGGGGCCCGGGGAAGAGACCCAGTACTTC. It encodes CATSYGGPGEETQYF.

This chain uses TRBV6-6 with TRBJ2-6; D might be TRBD1 (6 bases). The ends were cut back, 10 bases at V and 0 bases at J, with 10 bases in the middle. Germline CDR1 is MNHNY and CDR2 is SVGAGI (reference sequence). CDR3 length equals 14 residues. This chain's CDR3 is CATQGGSGANVLTF. DNA for the CDR3: TGTGCCACACAGGGCGGCTCTGGGGCCAACGTCCTGACTTTC.

The chain is built from TRBV12-3 or TRBV12-4 and TRBJ2-3; D might be TRBD1 or TRBD2, each matching 5 bases. V lost 8 bases and J lost 3, with 18 bases in between. CDR3 length equals 15 residues. The CDR3 sequence: CASRDGFVATDTQYF. The CDR3 DNA is TGTGCCAGCCGGGACGGGTTCGTGGCGACAGATACGCAGTATTTT.

The table lists this clonotype with a count of one. The chain has TRBV6-4 and TRBJ2-3; 10 bases match TRBD1. The CDR3 has 16 residues. Trimming took 3 bases from V and 4 from J; bases not matched to a gene: 7. Germline-derived CDR1 and CDR2 are MRHNA and SNTAGT. In nucleotides, the CDR3 is TGTGCCAGCAGTGAGTCACTGGGACAGGGGTCAGATACGCAGTATTTT. Its translation: CASSESLGQGSDTQYF.

The rearrangement links TRBV28 to TRBJ2-4; D unclear. Deletions cut 2 bases from V and 13 bases from J, with 27 bases between. Germline V gene sequence: CDR1 MDHEN, CDR2 SYDVKM. This CDR3 has 17 residues. The CDR3 region is CASSLDLTRWQAYGQYF. The CDR3 nucleotides are TGTGCCAGCAGTTTAGACTTAACCAGATGGCAGGCCTACGGGCAGTACTTC.

This clonotype has a handful of counts. The chain links TRBV9 to TRBJ2-1; 9 bases match TRBD2. CDR1 is SGDLS and CDR2 is YYNGEE in the germline V gene. CDR3 length: 17 residues. The junction had 17 bases not matched to a gene; V was cut back by 5 bases and J by 8 bases. CDR3 residues: CASSPALAGPTGDEQFF. The CDR3 region has the DNA TGTGCCAGCAGTCCAGCGCTAGCGGGGCCCACCGGGGATGAGCAGTTCTTC.

The V and J genes are TRBV7-2 and TRBJ1-2, with 12 bases lining up with TRBD1. The CDR3 length is 18 residues. V lost 1 base, J lost 4 bases, and 10 bases stayed unmatched. Per germline, CDR1 SGHTA and CDR2 FQGNSA. This CDR3 is CASSLGGGTGGSIYGYTF. The CDR3 region has the DNA TGTGCCAGCAGCTTAGGGGGGGGGACAGGGGGCAGTATCTATGGCTACACCTTC. Full variable domain (missing parts from reference TRBV7-2 and TRBJ1-2): GAGVSQSPSNKVTEKGKDVELRCDPISGHTALYWYRQSLGQGLEFLIYFQGNSAPDKSGLPSDRFSAERTGGSVSTLTIQRTQQEDSAVYLCASSLGGGTGGSIYGYTFGSGTRLTVV.

In its sample, this clonotype was seen a few times. The CDR3: CASSSISGGGTDTQYF. The CDR3 nucleotides read TGTGCCAGCAGCTCGATTTCGGGAGGGGGCACAGATACGCAGTATTTT. This rearrangement joins TRBV7-9 to TRBJ2-3; 8 bases fit TRBD2. Germline V gene data show CDR1 as SEHNR and CDR2 as FQNEAQ (reference sequence). Trimming took 4 bases from V and 1 from J; bases not matched to a gene: 7. The CDR3 runs to 16 residues.

V and J are TRBV10-3 and TRBJ2-3, with D unresolved. Trimming took off 4 bases at V and 3 bases at J, with 8 bases between the two ends. The germline CDR1 and CDR2 sequences are ENHRY and SYGVKD. The CDR3 totals 13 residues. The CDR3 protein is CAISASQTDTQYF. The CDR3 DNA sequence: TGTGCCATCAGTGCCAGCCAGACAGATACGCAGTATTTT.

This clonotype has a count of ten or more. The V gene is TRBV29-1, the J gene TRBJ2-7, with 7 positions matching TRBD2. J was trimmed by 0 bases and V by 4 bases; bases with no gene match: 6. CDR1 and CDR2 from the germline V gene are SQVTM and ANQGSEA. CDR3 length equals 14 residues. The DNA of the CDR3 is TGCAGCGTTGGTCTAGCGGTTAGCTCCTACGAGCAGTACTTC. Translating gives CSVGLAVSSYEQYF.

Of note for this clonotype: A junction boundary mismatches the germline segment, possibly from a read error. The chain combines TRBV28 with TRBJ2-6, with TRBD1 as a possible D gene (6 bases). Germline CDR1 MDHEN, CDR2 SYDVKM. The CDR3 is 16 amino acids. This CDR3 is CACSYGGHSGANVLTF. CDR3 in DNA: TGTGCCTGCAGTTATGGGGGACACTCTGGGGCCAACGTCCTGACTTTC.

At least ten counts were recorded for this clonotype. The chain is built from TRBV6-5 and TRBJ2-7; D remains ambiguous. V lost 0 bases and J lost 6, with 3 bases in between. The length of the CDR3 is 11 residues. From germline, CDR1 is MNHEY and CDR2 SVGAGI. CDR3 loop: CASSYSSEQYF. CDR3 nucleotides: TGTGCCAGCAGTTACTCGAGCGAGCAGTACTTC.

This clonotype was detected a few times. V gene TRBV5-1 combines with J gene TRBJ1-2; the match to TRBD1 covers 7 bases. The CDR3 runs to 15 residues. CDR1 is SGHRS and CDR2 is YFSETQ in the germline V gene. V shed 4 bases, J shed 4 bases, and the junction held 10 bases outside the gene matches. The CDR3 loop is CASSRAGTDTYGYTF. CDR3 DNA: TGCGCCAGCAGCAGAGCCGGGACAGATACCTATGGCTACACCTTC.

This clonotype was counted only a few times. The V call is TRBV9, the J call TRBJ1-5; D remains ambiguous. The CDR3 contains 15 residues. Looked up from germline, CDR1 is SGDLS and CDR2 is YYNGEE. Trimming removed 5 bases at V and 0 bases at J, with 12 bases between. CDR3 in DNA: TGTGCCAGCAGTCCCGACGGCCATAGCAATCAGCCCCAGCATTTT. Protein product: CASSPDGHSNQPQHF.

This clonotype has ten or more counts. This chain joins TRBV4-3 and TRBJ2-3; 13 bases map to TRBD2. The trim removed 4 bases at V and 4 bases at J, leaving 2 bases unmatched. CDR1 is LGHNA and CDR2 is YSLEER in the germline V gene. This CDR3 comprises 15 residues. CDR3 loop: CASSRGLAGSDTQYF. The CDR3, as DNA: TGCGCCAGCAGCCGGGGACTAGCGGGGTCAGATACGCAGTATTTT.

The genes are TRBV5-5 and TRBJ2-7; D is perhaps TRBD1 (6 bases). This CDR3 region has 16 residues. V was cut by 1 base and J by 4 bases, with 18 bases left in between. Germline V gene sequence: CDR1 SGHKS, CDR2 YYEKEE (reference sequence). The chain's CDR3 is CASSLSAGANTYEQYF. CDR3 sequence (DNA): TGTGCCAGCAGCTTGTCGGCAGGGGCTAATACGTACGAGCAGTACTTC. Together with reference TRBV5-5 and TRBJ2-7, the CDR3 gives the full variable domain: DAGVTQSPTHLIKTRGQQVTLRCSPISGHKSVSWYQQVLGQGPQFIFQYYEKEERGRGNFPDRFSARQFPNYSSELNVNALLLGDSALYLCASSLSAGANTYEQYFGPGTRLTVT.